This T cell receptor (beta chain) was identified in a study of blood T cell repertoires in COVID-19 (dated by TCRdb to 2020 to 2022). Context from the whole study: The collaborator samples originated in the United States, Italy and Spain and spanned the acute and convalescent phases of COVID-19. The material from the prospective study consisted of cDNA or gDNA derived from T cells, B-cell-depleted T cells, or PBMCs. Subjects who had been exposed to COVID-19, were actively infected with it, or had recovered from it provided the deeply sampled blood TCRbeta repertoires that made up the dataset. The repertoires were made available in a free public database intended to serve as a resource for research on the immune response to SARS-CoV-2. Samples came from the ongoing ImmuneRACE study (first 160 participants) plus 1,254 subjects from 6 global collaborators. The sample metadata nearly always contained a de-identified subject ID, COVID-19 status, age in years and sex. Where available, HLA class I and class II types were obtained from metadata supplied by the sample provider rather than from assay-based typing. Results the study describes overall, beyond this receptor: The quantity of clinical and demographic metadata differed by source and by participant and was supplied without curation.

Collaborating institutions collected whole blood in K2EDTA tubes following their own protocols. For TCRbeta analysis, collaborators shipped samples in one of three forms: frozen whole blood, isolated PBMCs, or DNA extracted from either of those sample types. The immunoSEQ Assay, a bias-controlled multiplex PCR, was used to amplify TCRbeta CDR3 regions from genomic DNA. On the study's bioinformatics: Within the assay, amplification of reference gene primers was used to estimate how many nucleated cells each sample contained. To quantify the absolute abundance of each unique TCRbeta CDR3 rearrangement, sequence reads were collapsed and filtered. For each sample, productive Simpson clonality was calculated by taking the square root of Simpson's diversity index across productive rearrangements. What TCRdb holds here is the immuneACCESS table cut down to in-frame rearrangements. Part of the clones is not present; checked against another copy, under half of the missing clones reflect an unresolved V gene, and the others are unexplained. V, J and clone size are those of that table, while D and trimming were read from the DNA. For this sample there are a few hundred thousand clones; about 80% appear just once. The ten largest make up roughly 10% of the sample.

This clone has more than one count but fewer than ten. It lacks a known antigen. No quality values exist for individual bases; no much larger clone is one base distant. The V and J ends are trimmed by 4 bases and 7 bases, leaving 16 bases between them. The CDR3 holds 14 amino acids from the cysteine to the phenylalanine. CDR3 DNA is the only sequence kept; it has 42 bases, read in frame from the first base. CDR1 and CDR2 were assigned from the germline V gene as SNHLY and FYNNEI. Recombination linked TRBV2 to TRBJ1-1; the D gene is not confidently resolved. The sample comprised peripheral blood. This receptor was taken from a man older than 75 with acute or convalescent COVID-19. The nucleotide sequence reads as follows: TGTGCCAGCAGTGTAACCGGTTGGAGTCTTGAAGCTTTCTTT. It translates as CASSVTGWSLEAFF.